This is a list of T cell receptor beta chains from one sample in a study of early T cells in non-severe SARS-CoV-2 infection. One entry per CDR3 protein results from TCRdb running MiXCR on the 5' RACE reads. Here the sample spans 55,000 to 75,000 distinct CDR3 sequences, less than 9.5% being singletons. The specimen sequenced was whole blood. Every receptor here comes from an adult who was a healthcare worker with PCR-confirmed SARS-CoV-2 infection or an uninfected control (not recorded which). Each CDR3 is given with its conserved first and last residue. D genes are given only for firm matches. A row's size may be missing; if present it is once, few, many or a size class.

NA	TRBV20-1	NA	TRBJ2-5	CSASRPGQTEETQYF	TGCAGTGCCAGTAGGCCCGGGCAGACCGAAGAGACCCAGTACTTC
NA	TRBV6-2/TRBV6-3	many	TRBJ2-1	CASSPVIGEQFF	TGTGCCAGCAGCCCCGTGATCGGTGAGCAGTTCTTC
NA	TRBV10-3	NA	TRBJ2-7	CAISEWGEQYF	TGTGCCATCAGTGAGTGGGGCGAGCAGTACTTC
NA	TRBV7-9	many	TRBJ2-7	CASSLEYALIYEQYF	TGTGCCAGCAGCTTAGAGTATGCCCTCATTTACGAGCAGTACTTC
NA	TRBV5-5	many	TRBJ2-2	CASSLRATSGGELFF	TGTGCCAGCAGCTTGCGTGCTACTTCGGGCGGGGAGCTGTTTTTT
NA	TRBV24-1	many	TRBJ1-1	CATRGEGLEEAFF	TGTGCCACCCGCGGGGAGGGACTTGAGGAAGCTTTCTTT
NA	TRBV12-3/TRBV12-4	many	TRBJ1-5	CASSLSLEPNQPQHF	TGTGCCAGCAGTTTGAGTCTGGAGCCTAATCAGCCCCAGCATTTT
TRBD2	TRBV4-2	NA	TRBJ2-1	CASSQGETSGTQFF	TGTGCCAGCAGCCAAGGGGAAACTAGCGGGACCCAGTTCTTC
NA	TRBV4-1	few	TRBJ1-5	CASSQDRSQHQPQHF	TGCGCCAGCAGCCAAGATCGGAGCCAGCATCAGCCCCAGCATTTT
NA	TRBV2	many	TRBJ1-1	CASSLIGELNTEAFF	TGTGCCAGCAGTCTTATAGGGGAATTGAACACTGAAGCTTTCTTT
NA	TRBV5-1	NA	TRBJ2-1	CPDSCLEASGVFYNEQFF	TGCCCCGATTCGTGTTTGGAGGCATCCGGGGTTTTTTACAATGAGCAGTTCTTC
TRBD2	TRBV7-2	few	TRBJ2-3	CASGRLAATDTQYF	TGTGCCAGCGGTCGACTAGCGGCCACAGATACGCAGTATTTT
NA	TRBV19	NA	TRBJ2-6	CASSIDPGNGANVLTF	TGTGCCAGTAGTATAGATCCAGGGAATGGGGCCAACGTCCTGACTTTC
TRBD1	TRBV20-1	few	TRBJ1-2	CSTRGAGPNYGYTF	TGCAGTACCAGGGGGGCAGGGCCTAACTATGGCTACACCTTC
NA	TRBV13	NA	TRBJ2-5	CASSLEGGETQYF	TGTGCCAGCAGCTTAGAAGGCGGGGAGACCCAGTACTTC
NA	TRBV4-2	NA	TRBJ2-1	CASSQESGAGYNEQFF	TGTGCCAGCAGCCAAGAAAGCGGAGCCGGCTACAATGAGCAGTTCTTC
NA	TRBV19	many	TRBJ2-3	CASSDSDTQYF	TGTGCCAGTAGTGATTCGGATACGCAGTATTTT
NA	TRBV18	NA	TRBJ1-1	CASLTGTRNTEAFF	TGTGCCAGCTTAACCGGGACACGAAACACTGAAGCTTTCTTT
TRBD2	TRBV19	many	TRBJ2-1	CASSIGAGDPYNEQFF	TGTGCCAGTAGTATAGGGGCGGGGGACCCCTACAATGAGCAGTTCTTC
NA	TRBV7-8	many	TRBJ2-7	CASSLNRESRYEQYF	TGTGCCAGCAGCCTTAACAGGGAATCTCGCTACGAGCAGTACTTC
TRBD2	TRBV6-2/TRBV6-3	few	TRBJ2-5	CASTLTSGRRETQYF	TGTGCCAGCACTCTGACTAGCGGGAGAAGAGAGACCCAGTACTTC
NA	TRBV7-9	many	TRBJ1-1	CASSLVQGSTEAFF	TGTGCCAGCAGCTTAGTACAGGGAAGCACTGAAGCTTTCTTT
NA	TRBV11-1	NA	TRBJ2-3	CASSLTHTLRSIPDTQYF	TGTGCCAGCAGCTTAACACATACCCTTCGAAGTATCCCCGATACGCAGTATTTT
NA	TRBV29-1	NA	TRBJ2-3	CSVDGGGTDTQYF	TGCAGCGTTGATGGGGGAGGCACAGATACGCAGTATTTT
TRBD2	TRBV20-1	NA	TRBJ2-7	CSAGGASSSYEQYF	TGCAGTGCCGGGGGGGCCTCGAGCTCCTACGAGCAGTACTTC
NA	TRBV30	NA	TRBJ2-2	CAWSVQATGELFF	TGTGCCTGGAGTGTCCAGGCGACCGGGGAGCTGTTTTTT
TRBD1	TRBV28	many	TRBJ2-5	CASSPGQGAGETQYF	TGTGCCAGCAGTCCGGGACAGGGGGCGGGAGAGACCCAGTACTTC
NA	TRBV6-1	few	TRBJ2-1	CASSEPNEQFF	TGTGCCAGCAGTGAACCAAATGAGCAGTTCTTC
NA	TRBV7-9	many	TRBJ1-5	CASSLDGPAQHF	TGTGCCAGCAGCTTAGACGGCCCGGCCCAGCATTTT
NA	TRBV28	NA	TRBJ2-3	CASSPHRGRPDTQYF	TGTGCCAGCAGTCCCCATCGGGGCCGACCAGATACGCAGTATTTT
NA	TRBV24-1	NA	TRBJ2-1	CATSDSQRGSYNEQFF	TGTGCCACCAGTGATTCCCAGCGAGGCTCCTACAATGAGCAGTTCTTC
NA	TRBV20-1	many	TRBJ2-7	CSSGTPDLREQYF	TGCAGTTCCGGGACTCCCGACCTCCGCGAGCAGTACTTC